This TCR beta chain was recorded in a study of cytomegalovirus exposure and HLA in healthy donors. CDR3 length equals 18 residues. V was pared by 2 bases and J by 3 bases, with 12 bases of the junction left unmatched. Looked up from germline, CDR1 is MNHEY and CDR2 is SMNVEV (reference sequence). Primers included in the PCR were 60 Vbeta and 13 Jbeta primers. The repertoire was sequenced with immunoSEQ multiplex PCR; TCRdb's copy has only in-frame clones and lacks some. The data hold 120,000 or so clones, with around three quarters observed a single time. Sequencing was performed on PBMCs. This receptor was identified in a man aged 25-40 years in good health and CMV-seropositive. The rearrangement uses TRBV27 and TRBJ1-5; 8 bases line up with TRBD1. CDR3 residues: CASSLIGRDRGPNQPQHF. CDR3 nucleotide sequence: TGTGCCAGCAGTTTAATTGGTCGCGACAGGGGACCCAATCAGCCCCAGCATTTT.